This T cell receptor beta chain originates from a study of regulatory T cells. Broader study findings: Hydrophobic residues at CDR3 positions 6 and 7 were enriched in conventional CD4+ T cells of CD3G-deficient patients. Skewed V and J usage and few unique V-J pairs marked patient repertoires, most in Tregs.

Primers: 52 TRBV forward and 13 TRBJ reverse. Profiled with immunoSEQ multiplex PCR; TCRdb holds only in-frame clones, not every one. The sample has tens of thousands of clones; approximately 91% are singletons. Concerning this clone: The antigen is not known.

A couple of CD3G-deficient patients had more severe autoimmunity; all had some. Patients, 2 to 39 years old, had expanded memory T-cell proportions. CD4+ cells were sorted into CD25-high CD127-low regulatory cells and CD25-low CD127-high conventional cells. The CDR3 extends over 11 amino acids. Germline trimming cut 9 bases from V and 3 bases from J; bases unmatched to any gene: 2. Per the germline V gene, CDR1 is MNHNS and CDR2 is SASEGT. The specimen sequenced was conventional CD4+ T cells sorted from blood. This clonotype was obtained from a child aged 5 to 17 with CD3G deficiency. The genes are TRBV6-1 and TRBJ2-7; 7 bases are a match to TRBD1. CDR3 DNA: TGTGCCAGTAACAGGGGCTACGAGCAGTACTTC. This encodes CASNRGYEQYF.